This is a list of T cell receptor beta chains from one sample in a study of immune cell composition in non-small cell lung cancer. Sequencing used immunoSEQ multiplex PCR; TCRdb keeps in-frame clones, though not all of them. The profile shows thousands of clones, 65% to 85% of them singletons. Sequences were obtained from lung tumor tissue. Receptor source: a human donor with non-small cell lung cancer. The CDR3 runs from the conserved cysteine through the conserved F or W. The D gene is left open where the match is weak. Only part of the rows carry a size: once, few, many, or a class if the clone is expanded.

once,TRBJ2-5,TRBV5-1,TRBD2,TGCGCCAGCACCTTCGAACTAGCGGGGGCTAGGGCGACCCAGTACTTC,CASTFELAGARATQYF
NA,TRBJ1-3,TRBV5-1,NA,TGCGCCAGCAGCTTGGCGGGGGGGCCTGGAAACACCATATATTTT,CASSLAGGPGNTIYF
few,TRBJ2-3,TRBV9,NA,TGTGCCAGCAGCGAGGGAATACAGGGCGATACGCAGTATTTT,CASSEGIQGDTQYF
NA,TRBJ2-1,TRBV9,NA,TGTGCCAGCAGTGCTGGGGGGAGGTCCTCCTACAATGAGCAGTTCTTC,CASSAGGRSSYNEQFF
NA,TRBJ2-7,TRBV19,TRBD1,TGTGCCAGTAGTATAAACAGAGGGGACAGATACGAGCAGTACTTC,CASSINRGDRYEQYF
NA,TRBJ1-4,TRBV29-1,TRBD1,TGCAGCGTTGACCGGACAGGGAGTCCTAATGAAAAACTGTTTTTT,CSVDRTGSPNEKLFF
once,TRBJ1-1,TRBV25-1,NA,TGTGCCAGCAGTGCCTCGACCGGGACAAACACTGAAGCTTTCTTT,CASSASTGTNTEAFF
NA,TRBJ1-3,TRBV5-5,TRBD1,TGTGCCAGCAGCCGGGACAGGGCAGACGACACCATATATTTT,CASSRDRADDTIYF
few,TRBJ1-1,TRBV19,NA,TGTGCCAGTTTGCATCGGACAGCCCCGGGTAACACTGAAGCTTTCTTT,CASLHRTAPGNTEAFF
NA,TRBJ2-2,TRBV19,NA,TGTGCCAGTACTGAGACAGCGAACACCGGGGAGCTGTTTTTT,CASTETANTGELFF
NA,TRBJ1-2,TRBV4-3,NA,TGCGCCAGCAGCCAGTCAGGTCTCTATGGCTACACCTTC,CASSQSGLYGYTF
NA,TRBJ1-2,TRBV28,NA,TGTGCCAGCAGTTTGTCAAACTATGGCTACACCTTC,CASSLSNYGYTF
NA,TRBJ1-1,TRBV6-6,TRBD1,TGTGCCAGCGGACAGGGGTTGAACACTGAAGCTTTCTTT,CASGQGLNTEAFF
few,TRBJ2-2,TRBV11-3,NA,TGTGCCAGCAGCCCAGAGGTGGCAGGGAGGTCCGGGGAGCTGTTTTTT,CASSPEVAGRSGELFF
once,TRBJ2-7,TRBV5-1,TRBD1,TGCGCCAGCAGCGAAGCCGGGACAGGATCCTACGAGCAGTACTTC,CASSEAGTGSYEQYF
NA,TRBJ2-7,TRBV11-3,TRBD1,TGTGCCAGCAGGGGACAGGACCAACCAAGCTCCTACGAGCAGTACTTC,CASRGQDQPSSYEQYF
NA,TRBJ2-7,TRBV5-1,NA,TGCGCCAGCAGCTTAAACAGCTACGAGCAGTACTTC,CASSLNSYEQYF
NA,TRBJ1-1,TRBV5-1,TRBD1,TGCGCCAGCAGCCTAGGACAGGCACGAGGCACTGAAGCTTTCTTT,CASSLGQARGTEAFF
NA,TRBJ2-1,TRBV7-2,NA,TGTGCCAGCACCTTTGGCGGGGCGACCGCCGGTGAGCAGTTCTTC,CASTFGGATAGEQFF
NA,TRBJ1-1,TRBV5-8,TRBD1,TGTGCCAGCAGCTTGGACCTGACAGGGAGGAACACTGAAGCTTTCTTT,CASSLDLTGRNTEAFF
NA,TRBJ2-6,TRBV7-3,TRBD1,TGTGCCAGCAGTTCGTACACAGGGGCTGGGGCCAACGTCCTGACTTTC,CASSSYTGAGANVLTF
NA,TRBJ2-3,TRBV29-1,TRBD1,TGCAGCGTTGAAGACCGACAGGGATTTCTCCCTAGCACAGATACGCAGTATTTT,CSVEDRQGFLPSTDTQYF
NA,TRBJ1-5,TRBV12-5,NA,TGTGCTAGTGGTTTGGGACAGCTTCAAGGTGGCAATCAGCCCCAGCATTTT,CASGLGQLQGGNQPQHF
few,TRBJ2-7,TRBV5-6,NA,TGTGCCAGCAGCTTGCGCAGGAACGAGCAGTACTTC,CASSLRRNEQYF
few,TRBJ2-7,TRBV27,NA,TGTGCCAGCAGTTCCCCCCTGACACAGGCGGTGGGCGAGCAGTACTTC,CASSSPLTQAVGEQYF
NA,TRBJ2-2,TRBV9,NA,TGTGCCAGCAGCGTACCGGCCGACAGAGGGAACACCGGGGAGCTGTTTTTT,CASSVPADRGNTGELFF